Listed below are T cell receptor beta chains from one sample, sequenced in a study of T-cell memory formation after mild COVID-19. TCRdb reanalysed the 5' RACE reads using MiXCR and keeps one entry per CDR3 protein. This sample has 110,000 or so distinct CDR3 sequences; roughly a sixth occur once, and the top ten carry less than 6.5%. What was sequenced was PBMCs or a T cell subset sorted from them (not recorded which). Receptor source: a man aged 18-30 years who had mild COVID-19 (a few samples of this study predate the infection). Cell type and time point are not known. Each CDR3 is given with its conserved first and last residue. A D gene is named only where the DNA matches it firmly.

j_call cdr3_length v_call d_call cdr3_aa
TRBJ2-5 14 TRBV29-1 TRBD1 CSVERTGSEETQYF
TRBJ2-7 18 TRBV4-1 TRBD1 CASSQDRIQGSTDYEQYF
TRBJ2-5 14 TRBV7-6 - CASSRGTTKETQYF
TRBJ2-1 15 TRBV20-1 TRBD2 CSARDRREWDNEQFF
TRBJ2-6 15 TRBV7-9 TRBD1 CASSRTGVGANVLTF
TRBJ1-6 13 TRBV30 - CAWSSSYNSPLHF
TRBJ1-6 16 TRBV12-3/TRBV12-4 TRBD1 CASSLATGGGNSPLHF
TRBJ2-3 17 TRBV4-2 TRBD2 CASSHSALAGGQDTQYF
TRBJ2-1 15 TRBV6-1 TRBD2 CASSALGTIYNEQFF
TRBJ2-1 12 TRBV11-2 - CASSLDRNEQFF
TRBJ2-1 14 TRBV10-3 TRBD1 CAISEASTGQEQFF
TRBJ2-3 16 TRBV12-3/TRBV12-4 - CASSYRGAVLADTQYF
TRBJ1-1 15 TRBV7-9 - CASSLGGEERGEAFF
TRBJ2-2 13 TRBV19 - CASSITDGGELFF
TRBJ2-1 14 TRBV10-2 TRBD2 CASSRLAGANEQFF
TRBJ1-5 16 TRBV12-3/TRBV12-4 - CASRLWGGGLQEPQHF
TRBJ1-2 12 TRBV6-5 - CASRKDIDGYTF
TRBJ2-3 16 TRBV5-6 - CASSLDGLLSTDTQYF
TRBJ2-1 16 TRBV7-7 - CASSPGSGTSYNEQFF
TRBJ1-5 14 TRBV12-3/TRBV12-4 - CASSLQGSNQPQHF
TRBJ2-2 15 TRBV6-5 - CASSPLSDLTGELFF
TRBJ2-5 16 TRBV15 - CATSRDVDSYQETQYF
TRBJ1-1 12 TRBV24-1 - CATSEGDGEAFF
TRBJ2-3 14 TRBV7-9 TRBD2 CASSWGGETDTQYF
TRBJ2-5 15 TRBV6-2/TRBV6-3 TRBD1 CASSPGTGNRETQYF
TRBJ2-3 10 TRBV2 - CASSVDTQYF
TRBJ2-1 12 TRBV7-2 - CASSLSRVKQFF
TRBJ2-5 13 TRBV3-1 - CASSQEGFGTQYF
TRBJ2-1 14 TRBV7-2 - CASSPGGSRGEQFF
TRBJ1-2 13 TRBV4-3 TRBD1 CASSQDRDYGYTF
TRBJ2-5 14 TRBV7-9 - CASSLSGRSQTQYF
TRBJ2-7 12 TRBV7-2 - CASSSTLAEQYF
TRBJ2-3 16 TRBV9 TRBD2 CASSVVGAGVADTQYF
TRBJ1-5 16 TRBV7-2 - CASSSQAYGVGQPQHF
TRBJ2-2 15 TRBV7-2 - CASSLRTTNTGELFF
TRBJ2-3 17 TRBV7-6 - CASSPSWFGPSTDTQYF
TRBJ1-1 16 TRBV11-2 TRBD1 CASSLFGQGLNTEAFF
TRBJ2-3 13 TRBV5-4 TRBD2 CASSERGGDTQYF
TRBJ1-2 13 TRBV27 TRBD1 CASRITGGYGYTF
TRBJ2-1 16 TRBV28 - CASSLWAGPNYNEQFF
TRBJ1-6 13 TRBV5-6 - CASSLGGTSPLHF
TRBJ1-2 13 TRBV11-2 TRBD1 CASSLPQGYGYTF
TRBJ2-5 14 TRBV18 - CASSPQAKVETQYF
TRBJ1-4 12 TRBV20-1 - CSARESGEKLFF
TRBJ2-3 12 TRBV24-1 - CATSAEVNTQYF
TRBJ1-1 17 TRBV7-3 - CASSLSGYSFMNTEAFF
TRBJ2-2 20 TRBV6-2/TRBV6-3 - CASSPRTSGGPDSTGELFFF
TRBJ2-1 15 TRBV20-1 TRBD2 CSARRTSGVANEQFF
TRBJ1-4 19 TRBV7-7 TRBD1 CASSLGDRELPATNEKLFF
TRBJ2-2 16 TRBV10-3 - CAITAGTDTNTGELFF
TRBJ1-3 15 TRBV12-3/TRBV12-4 - CASSLTVGSGNTIYF
TRBJ1-1 13 TRBV18 - CASSPIGGTEAFF
TRBJ1-5 16 TRBV2 TRBD1 CASSAQGQSSNQPQHF
TRBJ1-2 14 TRBV11-2 - CASRGWGGNYGYTF
TRBJ2-1 13 TRBV5-1 - CASSLTSSNEQFF
TRBJ1-2 13 TRBV6-5 - CASSRDRGYGYTF
TRBJ2-3 12 TRBV12-3/TRBV12-4 TRBD2 CASSLSGGAKYF
TRBJ2-1 19 TRBV4-1 TRBD2 CASSQLPAASGGVHNEQFF
TRBJ1-1 12 TRBV7-3 - CASSSPQGRAFF
TRBJ1-5 14 TRBV19 - CASSIGDTNQPQHF